One and the same sample provided the 6 T cell receptor beta chains below, sequenced in a study of blood T cell repertoires in COVID-19. The assay was immunoSEQ multiplex PCR, and TCRdb's table has in-frame clones only and misses some. This table holds roughly 280,000 clones, 86% found once. Sequenced input: peripheral blood. The receptors originated from a man younger than 45 with active or convalescent COVID-19.

The rearrangement uses TRBV2 and TRBJ2-3, with 9 bases that match TRBD2. The CDR3 is 15 amino acids. CDR1 is SNHLY, CDR2 FYNNEI, per germline. V was clipped by 5 bases and J by 1 base; unmatched bases: 4. The CDR3, as DNA: TGTGCCAGCAGTTTGAGCGGGGGGCGCACAGATACGCAGTATTTT. As protein: CASSLSGGRTDTQYF.

The chain couples TRBV9 to TRBJ2-4; TRBD2 matches 8 bases. There are 19 residues in the CDR3. The ends lost 0 bases at V and 3 bases at J; junction bases unmatched: 14. Germline V gene sequence: CDR1 SGDLS, CDR2 YYNGEE. The CDR3 nucleotides read TGTGCCAGCAGCGTAGCCCCCTGGGAGACAGCGGGGGACAAAAACATTCAGTACTTC. Translated, it gives CASSVAPWETAGDKNIQYF.

This chain connects TRBV19 to TRBJ2-5; tentatively, D is TRBD1 (5 bases). Germline CDR1 is LNHDA and CDR2 is SQIVND (reference sequence). The V and J ends lost 9 bases and 3 bases respectively, with 14 bases between them. CDR3 length: 13 residues. The CDR3 here is CASSETDKETQYF. In DNA, the CDR3 is TGTGCCAGCTCCGAGACAGACAAAGAGACCCAGTACTTC.

V and J are TRBV5-3 and TRBJ1-3; tentatively, D is TRBD1 (6 bases). Being an ORF, TRBV5-3 has a function that is uncertain. This CDR3 comprises 16 residues. V shed 3 bases and J shed 2 bases, with 15 bases lying between them. CDR3 nucleotide sequence: TGTGCCAGAAGCTCTAACAGGGTCTTGCCTGGAAACACCATATATTTT. This translates into CARSSNRVLPGNTIYF.

The rearrangement links TRBV29-1 to TRBJ2-2; 10 nucleotides align to TRBD1. The CDR3 is made up of 15 amino acids. Germline CDR1 SQVTM, CDR2 ANQGSEA. V was clipped by 6 bases and J by 3 bases; unmatched bases: 7. CDR3 loop: CSVTRTGGDTGELFF. CDR3 bases: TGCAGCGTAACCCGGACAGGGGGGGACACCGGGGAGCTGTTTTTT.

The chain links TRBV6-2 or TRBV6-3 to TRBJ2-5; 7 nucleotides line up with TRBD1. The CDR3 totals 15 residues. J was trimmed by 5 bases and V by 6 bases; bases with no gene match: 12. Germline values: CDR1 MNHEY, CDR2 SVGEGT. The CDR3 coding sequence is TGTGCCAGCAGCCCGAGAGGGGGCCAGGGGGAGACCCAGTACTTC. Encoded protein: CASSPRGGQGETQYF.